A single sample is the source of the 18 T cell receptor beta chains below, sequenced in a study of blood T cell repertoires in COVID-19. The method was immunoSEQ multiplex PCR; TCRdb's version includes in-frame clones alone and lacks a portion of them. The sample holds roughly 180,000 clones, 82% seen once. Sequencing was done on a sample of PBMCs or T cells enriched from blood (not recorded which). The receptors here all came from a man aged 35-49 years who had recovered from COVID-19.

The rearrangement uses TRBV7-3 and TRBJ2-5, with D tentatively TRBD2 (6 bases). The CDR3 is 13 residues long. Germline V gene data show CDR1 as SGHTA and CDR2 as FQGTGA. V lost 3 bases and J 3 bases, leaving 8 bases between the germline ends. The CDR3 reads CASSFPGEETQYF. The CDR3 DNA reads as TGTGCCAGCAGCTTCCCGGGAGAAGAGACCCAGTACTTC.

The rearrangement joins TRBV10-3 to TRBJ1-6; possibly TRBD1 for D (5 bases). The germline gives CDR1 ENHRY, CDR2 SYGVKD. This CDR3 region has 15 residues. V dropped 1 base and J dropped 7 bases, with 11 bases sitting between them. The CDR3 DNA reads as TGTGCCATCAGTGAGTTAGGGGCGGCAAATTCACCCCTCCACTTT. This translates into CAISELGAANSPLHF.

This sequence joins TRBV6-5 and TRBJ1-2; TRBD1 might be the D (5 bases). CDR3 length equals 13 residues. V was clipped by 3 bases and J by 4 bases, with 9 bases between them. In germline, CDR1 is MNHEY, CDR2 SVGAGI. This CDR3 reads CASSYDSTYGYTF. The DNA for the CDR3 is TGTGCCAGCAGTTATGACAGCACCTATGGCTACACCTTC.

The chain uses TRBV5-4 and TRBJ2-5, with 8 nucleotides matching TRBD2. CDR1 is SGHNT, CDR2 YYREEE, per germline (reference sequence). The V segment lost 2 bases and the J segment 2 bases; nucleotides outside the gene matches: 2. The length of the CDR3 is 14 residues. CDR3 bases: TGTGCCAGCAGCTTCGCGGGGGGTCAAGAGACCCAGTACTTC. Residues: CASSFAGGQETQYF.

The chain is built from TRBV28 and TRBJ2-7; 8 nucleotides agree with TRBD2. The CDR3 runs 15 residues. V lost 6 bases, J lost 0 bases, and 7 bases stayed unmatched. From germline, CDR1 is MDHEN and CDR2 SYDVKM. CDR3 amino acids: CASSTHAGGSYEQYF. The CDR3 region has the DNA TGTGCCAGCAGCACCCACGCGGGGGGCTCCTACGAGCAGTACTTC.

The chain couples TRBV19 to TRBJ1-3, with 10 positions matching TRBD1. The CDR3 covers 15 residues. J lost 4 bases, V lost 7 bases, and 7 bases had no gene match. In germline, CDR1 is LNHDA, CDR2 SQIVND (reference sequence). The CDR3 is CASKGQGLRGNTIYF. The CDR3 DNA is TGTGCCAGTAAGGGACAGGGGCTGCGAGGAAACACCATATATTTT.

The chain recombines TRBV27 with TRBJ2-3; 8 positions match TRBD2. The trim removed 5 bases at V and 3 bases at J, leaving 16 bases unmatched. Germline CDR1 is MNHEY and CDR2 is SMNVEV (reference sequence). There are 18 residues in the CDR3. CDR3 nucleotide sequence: TGTGCCAGCAGTCCGGGACTAGGAGAATTAGGATTAACAGATACGCAGTATTTT. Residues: CASSPGLGELGLTDTQYF.

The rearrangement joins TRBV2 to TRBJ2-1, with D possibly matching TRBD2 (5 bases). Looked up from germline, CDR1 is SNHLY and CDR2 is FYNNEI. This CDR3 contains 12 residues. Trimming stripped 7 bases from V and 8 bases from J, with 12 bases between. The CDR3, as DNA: TGTGCCAGCATTGGCGAGGGCCATGAGCAGTTCTTC. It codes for CASIGEGHEQFF.

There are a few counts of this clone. The CDR3: CASSESGRTEAFF. The CDR3 region has the DNA TGTGCCAGCAGTGAGTCTGGCAGAACAGAAGCTTTCTTT. J is TRBJ1-1 and V is TRBV6-4; D remains ambiguous. This CDR3 comprises 13 residues. Germline assignment: CDR1 MRHNA and CDR2 SNTAGT. V shed 3 bases and J shed 8 bases, with 13 bases lying between them.

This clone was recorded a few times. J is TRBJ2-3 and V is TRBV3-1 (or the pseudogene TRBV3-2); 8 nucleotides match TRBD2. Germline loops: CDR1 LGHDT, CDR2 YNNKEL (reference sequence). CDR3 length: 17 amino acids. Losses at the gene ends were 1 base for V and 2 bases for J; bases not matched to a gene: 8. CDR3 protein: CASSQGATSGPTDTQYF. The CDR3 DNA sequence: TGTGCCAGCAGCCAAGGTGCAACTAGCGGTCCCACAGATACGCAGTATTTT.

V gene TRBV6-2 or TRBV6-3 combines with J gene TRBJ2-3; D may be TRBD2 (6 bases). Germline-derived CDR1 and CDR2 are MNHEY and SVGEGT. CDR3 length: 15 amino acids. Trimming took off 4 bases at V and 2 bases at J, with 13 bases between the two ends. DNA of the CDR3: TGTGCCAGCAGTTCCAGACGGGAGTCCACAGATACGCAGTATTTT. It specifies CASSSRRESTDTQYF.

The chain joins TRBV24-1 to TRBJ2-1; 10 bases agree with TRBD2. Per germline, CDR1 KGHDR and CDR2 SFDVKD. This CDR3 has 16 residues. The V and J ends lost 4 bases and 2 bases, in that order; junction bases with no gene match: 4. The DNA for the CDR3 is TGTGCCACCAGTGACCCTAGCGGGAGCCCCTACAATGAGCAGTTCTTC. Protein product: CATSDPSGSPYNEQFF.

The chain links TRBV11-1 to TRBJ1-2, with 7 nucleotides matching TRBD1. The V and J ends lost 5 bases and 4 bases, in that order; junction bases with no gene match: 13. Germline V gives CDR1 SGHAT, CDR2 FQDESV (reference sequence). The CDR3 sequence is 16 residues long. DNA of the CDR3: TGTGCCAGCAGCCCAATGACCGGGACAGCAGGCTATGGCTACACCTTC. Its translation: CASSPMTGTAGYGYTF.

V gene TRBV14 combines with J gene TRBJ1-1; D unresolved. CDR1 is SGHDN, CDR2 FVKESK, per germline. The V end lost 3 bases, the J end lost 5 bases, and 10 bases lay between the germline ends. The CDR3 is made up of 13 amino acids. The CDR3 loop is CASSQGEWTEAFF. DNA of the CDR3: TGTGCCAGCAGCCAGGGAGAATGGACTGAAGCTTTCTTT. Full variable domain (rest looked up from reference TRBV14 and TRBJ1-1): EAGVTQFPSHSVIEKGQTVTLRCDPISGHDNLYWYRRVMGKEIKFLLHFVKESKQDESGMPNNRFLAERTGGTYSTLKVQPAELEDSGVYFCASSQGEWTEAFFGQGTRLTVV.

CDR3 sequence (DNA): TGTGCCAGCAGGGGGCCGGGACTAGATAATGAGCAGTTCTTC. This encodes CASRGPGLDNEQFF. The V gene is TRBV6-5, the J gene TRBJ2-1, with TRBD2 matching over 8 bases. The CDR3 consists of 14 residues. Germline CDR1 MNHEY, CDR2 SVGAGI. Germline trimming cut 6 bases from V and 7 bases from J; bases unmatched to any gene: 8.

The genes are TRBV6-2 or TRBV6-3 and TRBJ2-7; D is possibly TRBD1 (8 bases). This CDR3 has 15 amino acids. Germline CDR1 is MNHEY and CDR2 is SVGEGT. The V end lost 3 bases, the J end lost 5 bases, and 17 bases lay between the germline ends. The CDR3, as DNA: TGTGCCAGCAGTTATATTCGACAGGGGAGGGACGAGCAGTACTTC. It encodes CASSYIRQGRDEQYF.

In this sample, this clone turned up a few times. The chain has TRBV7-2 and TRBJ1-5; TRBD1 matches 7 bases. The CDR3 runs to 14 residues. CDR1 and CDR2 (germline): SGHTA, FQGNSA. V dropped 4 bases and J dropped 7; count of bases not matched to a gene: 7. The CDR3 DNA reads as TGTGCCAGCAGCTCAAATCAGGGGGACCAGCCCCAGCATTTT. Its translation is CASSSNQGDQPQHF.

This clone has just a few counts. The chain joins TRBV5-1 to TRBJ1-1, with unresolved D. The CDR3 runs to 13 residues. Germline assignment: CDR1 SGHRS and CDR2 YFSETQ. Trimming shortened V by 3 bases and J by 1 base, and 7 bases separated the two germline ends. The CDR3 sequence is CASSSGSNTEAFF. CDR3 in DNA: TGCGCCAGCAGCTCGGGATCGAACACTGAAGCTTTCTTT.